This T cell receptor (beta chain) stems from a study of blood T cell repertoires in COVID-19. Study details: COVID-19 samples, acute and convalescent, were from the United States, Italy and Spain. T cells, B-cell-depleted T cells, or PBMCs supplied cDNA or gDNA.

The authors' processing: Reference gene primer amplification gave estimated nucleated cell counts. Profiled with immunoSEQ multiplex PCR; TCRdb holds only in-frame clones, not every one. V, J and clone size reflect that table, while D and trimming were determined from the DNA. This sample has fewer than 200,000 clones, with roughly 85% found just once. The V end was cut by 2 bases, the J end by 5 bases, with 13 bases between. This CDR3 is 15 amino acids long. Germline assignment: CDR1 SGHTA and CDR2 FQGNSA. This receptor was taken from a human donor with acute or convalescent COVID-19. The donor label of this sample is uncertain. The sample consisted of peripheral blood. The gene calls are TRBV7-2 and TRBJ1-5; the D is unclear. CDR3 in amino acids: CASSLSGPGDQPQHF. DNA of the CDR3: TGTGCCAGCAGCTTAAGCGGCCCAGGAGATCAGCCCCAGCATTTT.